Below, 20 T cell receptor beta chains from the same sample are listed, as sequenced in a study of cytomegalovirus exposure and HLA in healthy donors. PCR was performed using 60 Vbeta and 13 Jbeta primers. Method: immunoSEQ multiplex PCR; TCRdb's copy keeps in-frame clones and lacks some. The data contain 100,000 to 150,000 clones, roughly two thirds of them singletons. The material sequenced was PBMCs. These receptors were obtained from a man aged 30 to 45 in good health and CMV-seropositive.

In this sample, this clone turned up a few times. The chain employs TRBV18 and TRBJ1-5; the D is unclear. In germline, CDR1 is KGHSH, CDR2 LQKENI. The ends were cut back, 3 bases at V and 4 bases at J, with 4 bases in the middle. This CDR3 spans 12 amino acids. The CDR3, as DNA: TGTGCCAGCTCACCGCGGAATCAGCCCCAGCATTTT. Its translation: CASSPRNQPQHF.

This chain links TRBV19 with TRBJ2-2; 15 nucleotides align to TRBD2. The CDR3 is 18 residues long. Losses at the gene ends were 7 bases for V and 8 bases for J; bases not matched to a gene: 14. Germline assignment: CDR1 LNHDA and CDR2 SQIVND (reference sequence). The CDR3, as DNA: TGTGCCAGTACCAAGGGATTCCAGGGACTAGCGGGAGGTGGGGAGCTGTTTTTT. It codes for CASTKGFQGLAGGGELFF. The variable domain in full, completed from reference TRBV19 and TRBJ2-2, reads DGGITQSPKYLFRKEGQNVTLSCEQNLNHDAMYWYRQDPGQGLRLIYYSQIVNDFQKGDIAEGYSVSREKKESFPLTVTSAQKNPTAFYLCASTKGFQGLAGGGELFFGEGSRLTVL.

The chain employs TRBV5-5 and TRBJ1-2, with 8 bases lining up with TRBD1. CDR3 size: 14 residues. Germline-derived CDR1 and CDR2 are SGHKS and YYEKEE (reference sequence). The V gene end was trimmed by 2 bases and the J gene end by 2 bases; junction bases not matched to a gene: 2. This chain's CDR3 is CASSLGQGNYGYTF. The CDR3 nucleotides read TGTGCCAGCAGCTTAGGACAGGGAAACTATGGCTACACCTTC.

The chain uses TRBV4-1 and TRBJ2-7, with 14 bases fitting TRBD2. From germline, CDR1 is MGHRA and CDR2 YSYEKL. The ends lost 2 bases at V and 5 bases at J; junction bases unmatched: 8. This CDR3 region has 17 residues. The DNA for the CDR3 is TGCGCCAGCAGCCAATTGGGACTAGCGGGAGAGTTCGACGAGCAGTACTTC. Translating gives CASSQLGLAGEFDEQYF.

V usage is TRBV6-1 and J usage is TRBJ1-5; 9 nucleotides line up with TRBD1. CDR3 length equals 14 residues. V lost 5 bases to trimming and J lost 6 bases; unmatched junction nucleotides: 5. Germline CDR1 and CDR2: MNHNS and SASEGT. The CDR3, as DNA: TGTGCCAGCAGTCCATGGACAGGGGCTCAGCCCCAGCATTTT. Amino acids: CASSPWTGAQPQHF.

The chain has TRBV19 and TRBJ1-5; no clear D. The CDR3 sequence is 17 residues long. Germline values: CDR1 LNHDA, CDR2 SQIVND (reference sequence). The V end lost 5 bases, the J end lost 0 bases, and 17 bases lay between the germline ends. CDR3 sequence (DNA): TGTGCCAGTAGTTTCCTGACGAACAGTTATAGCAATCAGCCCCAGCATTTT. Its protein is CASSFLTNSYSNQPQHF.

This clone was seen only once. J is TRBJ2-3 and V is TRBV4-1; D is possibly TRBD1 (5 bases). Trimming left V 4 bases short and J 7 bases short, with 12 bases between. Germline CDR1 MGHRA, CDR2 YSYEKL. The CDR3 extends over 13 amino acids. The CDR3 region has the DNA TGCGCCAGCAGCCCTGACAGACCCTATACGCAGTATTTT. It yields the protein CASSPDRPYTQYF.

The V gene is TRBV28, the J gene TRBJ1-1, with D perhaps TRBD1 (6 bases). The CDR3 covers 15 residues. V gave up 7 bases and J gave up 1 base, with 16 bases separating them. CDR1 and CDR2 from the germline V gene are MDHEN and SYDVKM. The CDR3 region is CASISRDNANTEAFF. DNA for the CDR3: TGTGCCAGCATTTCCAGGGACAACGCGAACACTGAAGCTTTCTTT. Using reference TRBV28 and TRBJ1-1 for the parts outside the CDR3, the full variable domain is DVKVTQSSRYLVKRTGEKVFLECVQDMDHENMFWYRQDPGLGLRLIYFSYDVKMKEKGDIPEGYSVSREKKERFSLILESASTNQTSMYLCASISRDNANTEAFFGQGTRLTVV.

There are a few counts of this clone. This chain connects TRBV6-5 to TRBJ2-1, with TRBD2 identical over 12 bases. The CDR3 consists of 15 residues. Germline CDR1 reads MNHEY; CDR2 reads SVGAGI. Trimming removed 6 bases from V and 7 bases from J; junction bases left unmatched: 7. As DNA, the CDR3 is TGTGCCAGCAGGGAGACTAGCGGGAGAAGGAATGAGCAGTTCTTC. Its protein is CASRETSGRRNEQFF.

This clone has only a few counts. The chain recombines TRBV5-1 with TRBJ2-2; perhaps TRBD1 as D (6 bases). There are 15 residues in the CDR3. Trimming left V 4 bases short and J 3 bases short, with 13 bases between. The germline V gene encodes CDR1 SGHRS and CDR2 YFSETQ. DNA for the CDR3: TGCGCCAGCAGCGCCTCGACAGGCTACACCGGGGAGCTGTTTTTT. Protein sequence: CASSASTGYTGELFF. Full variable domain (missing parts from reference TRBV5-1 and TRBJ2-2): KAGVTQTPRYLIKTRGQQVTLSCSPISGHRSVSWYQQTPGQGLQFLFEYFSETQRNKGNFPGRFSGRQFSNSRSEMNVSTLELGDSALYLCASSASTGYTGELFFGEGSRLTVL.

The chain couples TRBV18 to TRBJ1-2; D may be TRBD1 (5 bases). V lost 1 base to trimming and J lost 8 bases, with 11 bases between them. The germline CDR1 and CDR2 sequences are KGHSH and LQKENI. The CDR3 extends over 13 amino acids. The CDR3 spells CASSPQGYEGYTF. CDR3 nucleotide sequence: TGTGCCAGCTCACCACAGGGGTATGAAGGCTACACCTTC. The complete variable domain, with remaining parts taken from reference TRBV18 and TRBJ1-2, reads NAGVMQNPRHLVRRRGQEARLRCSPMKGHSHVYWYRQLPEEGLKFMVYLQKENIIDESGMPKERFSAEFPKEGPSILRIQQVVRGDSAAYFCASSPQGYEGYTFGSGTRLTVV.

The chain is built from TRBV18 and TRBJ1-1; 7 nucleotides agree with TRBD1. Germline V gene lookup returns CDR1 KGHSH and CDR2 LQKENI. V was pared by 4 bases and J by 5 bases, with 10 bases of the junction left unmatched. This CDR3 is 15 amino acids long. The CDR3 DNA follows: TGTGCCAGCTCACTTACAACAGGGGTATTAACTGAAGCTTTCTTT. Its protein product is CASSLTTGVLTEAFF. The full variable domain, rest sourced from reference TRBV18 and TRBJ1-1, is NAGVMQNPRHLVRRRGQEARLRCSPMKGHSHVYWYRQLPEEGLKFMVYLQKENIIDESGMPKERFSAEFPKEGPSILRIQQVVRGDSAAYFCASSLTTGVLTEAFFGQGTRLTVV.

This chain links TRBV5-1 with TRBJ2-1, with no clear D. The germline gives CDR1 SGHRS, CDR2 YFSETQ. The CDR3 totals 14 residues. V lost 1 base and J lost 6, with 11 bases in between. CDR3 protein: CASSLYQHPNEQFF. The CDR3, as DNA: TGCGCCAGCAGCTTGTATCAACACCCCAATGAGCAGTTCTTC.

The gene calls are TRBV21-1 and TRBJ2-7; the D segment call TRBD2 is taken from the table without a DNA check. TRBV21-1 is deemed a pseudogene. This CDR3 is built from 15 residues. Written as DNA, the CDR3 is TGTGCCAGCAGCGAGCGACTAGACTCATGGGGTGAGGAGTACTTC. This codes for CASSERLDSWGEEYF.

CDR3 loop: CASSLDLAGPGELFF. CDR3 DNA sequence: TGTGCCAGCAGCTTGGATCTAGCGGGACCCGGGGAGCTGTTTTTT. V and J are TRBV5-6 and TRBJ2-2; 9 bases line up with TRBD2. Germline lookup yields CDR1 SGHDT and CDR2 YYEEEE. V lost 0 bases and J lost 6; bases outside the gene matches: 3. This CDR3 contains 15 residues.

The chain employs TRBV5-4 and TRBJ2-1; D may be TRBD2 (5 bases). V gave up 2 bases and J gave up 4 bases, with 7 bases separating them. This CDR3 is 13 amino acids long. The germline V gene has CDR1 SGHNT and CDR2 YYREEE (reference sequence). DNA for the CDR3: TGTGCCAGCAGCTTCCCGGGATACAATGAGCAGTTCTTC. Translating gives CASSFPGYNEQFF.

This chain joins TRBV7-2 and TRBJ1-6, with D tentatively TRBD1 (6 bases). The CDR3 runs to 16 residues. V was clipped by 4 bases and J by 3 bases, with 13 bases between them. Germline lookup yields CDR1 SGHTA and CDR2 FQGNSA. The CDR3 bases are TGTGCCAGCAGCTCACAGGGTATGGTCTATAATTCACCCCTCCACTTT. Translated, it gives CASSSQGMVYNSPLHF.

The rearrangement links TRBV6-5 to TRBJ2-5; D possibly corresponds to TRBD2 (5 bases). The CDR3 has 16 amino acids. The ends were cut back, 2 bases at V and 5 bases at J, with 18 bases in the middle. Germline assignment: CDR1 MNHEY and CDR2 SVGAGI. The CDR3 is CASSYTRSAASETQYF. The DNA for the CDR3 is TGTGCCAGCAGTTACACGAGATCAGCGGCTTCGGAGACCCAGTACTTC.

The V gene is TRBV5-4, the J gene TRBJ2-7; D is possibly TRBD2 (6 bases). Trimming took 4 bases from V and 2 from J, leaving 19 bases between them. The CDR3 is made up of 16 amino acids. Per germline, CDR1 SGHNT and CDR2 YYREEE (reference sequence). CDR3 in DNA: TGTGCCAGCAGCCCCCTTCGAGAGACTAGTCCCTACGAGCAGTACTTC. It is translated as CASSPLRETSPYEQYF.

The chain has TRBV11-1 and TRBJ2-7; no clear D gene. Germline V gene data show CDR1 as SGHAT and CDR2 as FQDESV (reference sequence). With 1 base removed from V and 2 bases from J, the gap between germline ends came to 9 bases. CDR3 size: 14 residues. This chain's CDR3 is CASSLEESTYEQYF. For the CDR3, the DNA is TGTGCCAGCAGCTTAGAAGAGTCCACCTACGAGCAGTACTTC.